This T cell receptor (beta chain) was observed in a study of blood T cell repertoires in COVID-19 (dated by TCRdb to 2018 to 2020). Context from the whole study: Samples from collaborators originated in the United States, Italy and Spain and spanned both the acute and convalescent phases of COVID-19. The material from the prospective study consisted of cDNA or gDNA derived from T cells, B-cell-depleted T cells, or PBMCs. Deeply sampled blood TCRbeta repertoires from subjects exposed to, actively infected with, or recovered from COVID-19 were included in the dataset. A freely available public database, intended as a resource for researchers studying the immune response to SARS-CoV-2, is where the repertoires were released. The samples were drawn from two sources: the first 160 participants of the ongoing ImmuneRACE study, and approximately 1,300 subjects contributed by 6 global collaborators. Nearly every sample came with metadata listing a de-identified subject ID, COVID-19 status, age in years and sex. Where available, HLA class I and class II types were obtained from metadata supplied by the sample provider rather than from assay-based typing. Results the study describes overall, beyond this receptor: The amount of clinical and demographic metadata varied by source and participant and was provided uncurated.

Participants in the prospective study were enrolled through a virtual design, were aged 18 to 89 years, and lived in approximately 25 United States geographic areas. In the prospective study, participants were assigned to cohorts based on the clinical history participants reported in a screening survey and a study questionnaire. Recovered participants in ImmuneRACE Cohort 3 were defined as having two consecutive negative NP/OP PCR tests, clearance from a healthcare professional, or resolution of symptoms. In the prospective study, whole blood, serum and a nasopharyngeal or oropharyngeal swab were collected from each participant by mobile phlebotomists. Prospective study participants could optionally give additional blood draws and questionnaires over a roughly 2-month period. Before DNA extraction, prospective study blood samples were shipped either frozen or at room temperature. TCRbeta CDR3 regions were amplified from genomic DNA by means of the immunoSEQ Assay, a bias-controlled multiplex PCR. As for how the authors treated the data: Nucleated cell counts per sample were estimated from amplification of reference gene primers within the assay. Sequence reads were collapsed and filtered to measure the absolute abundance of every unique TCRbeta CDR3 rearrangement. For each sample, productive Simpson clonality was calculated as the square root of Simpson's diversity index over productive rearrangements. TCRdb took this table from immuneACCESS and kept in-frame rearrangements with V and J called. Such tables lack part of the clones; where checked against another copy, unresolved V genes explain under half of the gap, and the rest is unexplained. For V, J and clone size, that table is used; D and trimming come from the DNA. The sample table shows a few hundred thousand clones, and roughly 91% are seen once. The top ten hold roughly 1.8% of the sample.

The junction shows trimming of 2 bases on V and 5 bases on J, plus 15 bases between the germline ends. According to the germline V gene, CDR1 reads MNHEY and CDR2 reads SVGAGI. From cysteine to phenylalanine, the CDR3 is 15 amino acids long. The retained sequence is limited to the CDR3, 45 bases, with the frame set at the first base. This clone was detected a few times. Its antigen specificity is not known. Per-base qualities were not stored, and no clone one base away is much larger. The source is a woman aged 55-70 years who had recovered from COVID-19. The rearranged chain carries TRBV6-5 and TRBJ1-2; the D gene assignment is ambiguous. Sequenced material: PBMCs or T cells enriched from blood (not recorded which). The nucleotide sequence reads as follows: TGTGCCAGCAGTTACGAGGGAACACCCACTTATGGCTACACCTTC. This encodes CASSYEGTPTYGYTF.